The T cell receptor (beta chain) described here comes from a study of blood T cell repertoires in COVID-19. About the research overall: Donors in the United States, Italy and Spain gave samples during acute or convalescent COVID-19. T cells, B-cell-depleted T cells, or PBMCs provided the cDNA or gDNA that served as material.

This CDR3 contains 15 residues. Germline values: CDR1 SNHLY, CDR2 FYNNEI. Deletions cut 2 bases from V and 7 bases from J, with 14 bases between. Per the original methods: Amplifying reference gene primers gave estimates of nucleated cell counts. Assay: immunoSEQ multiplex PCR; the TCRdb copy retains only in-frame clones and omits some. The V and J calls and clone size are taken from that table; D and trimming were inferred from the DNA. The sample consists of more than 85,000 clones, about 80% of them appearing once. This chain links TRBV2 with TRBJ2-2; TRBD2 might be the D (7 bases). Sequencing was carried out using peripheral blood. This receptor was identified in a woman aged 80 or older with active or convalescent COVID-19. The CDR3 here is CASSERWGGVGELFF. The CDR3 DNA sequence: TGTGCCAGCAGTGAAAGGTGGGGGGGCGTCGGGGAGCTGTTTTTT.